This T cell receptor beta chain was found in a study of blood T cell repertoires in COVID-19. The CDR3 covers 14 residues. Germline CDR1 and CDR2: SGHVS and FQNEAQ. V lost 5 bases and J 3 bases, leaving 11 bases between the germline ends. Profiling relied on immunoSEQ multiplex PCR, and the TCRdb table lists in-frame clones only, not all of them. The data contain 250,000 or so clones, approximately 90% of them singletons. This clone was found a few times. Sequenced input: peripheral blood. The chain uses TRBV7-8 and TRBJ1-3, with D maybe TRBD1 (5 bases). This TCR was recovered from a woman aged 40 to 50 who had recovered from COVID-19. CDR3 bases: TGTGCCAGCAGCCGGGGGGGAGATGGAAACACCATATATTTT. Residues: CASSRGGDGNTIYF.